This T cell receptor beta chain was profiled in a study of cytomegalovirus exposure and HLA in healthy donors. Study-wide background: Some 180 million T cells yielded more than 90 million unique TCR beta sequences in earlier analysis. Overall study results and limits: When a later analysis was performed, an Asian-associated ancestry cluster reportedly had fewer N-insertions than the approximately 700-donor mean. Clonal expansion, a later analysis showed, was greater in HLA-associated TCR beta chains than in equally common others.

Nominally healthy donors provided the samples, though records likely missed some immune exposures. This clone was seen just once. As yet, its antigen is unknown. The CDR3 is 16 amino acids. Germline assignment: CDR1 SGHNT and CDR2 YENEEA. V lost 0 bases and J 5 bases, leaving 16 bases between the germline ends. The PCR made use of 60 Vbeta and 13 Jbeta primers. Some clones are missing from TCRdb's copy, which holds only in-frame ones; the method was immunoSEQ multiplex PCR. The profile shows around 120,000 clones, approximately 80% of them singletons. The V call is TRBV11-3, the J call TRBJ1-2, with D unclear. The sample consisted of PBMCs. The receptor comes from a man younger than 45 in good health and CMV-seronegative. Here the CDR3 reads CASSLDGTDLKYGYTF. In DNA, the CDR3 is TGTGCCAGCAGCTTAGATGGCACAGACCTAAAGTATGGCTACACCTTC.